This T cell receptor beta chain is drawn from a study of blood T cell repertoires in COVID-19. On the study more broadly: COVID-19 samples collected from the United States, Italy and Spain covered acute and convalescent phases. In each case, the material was cDNA or gDNA derived from T cells, B-cell-depleted T cells, or PBMCs.

This clone was observed a single time. Sequencing was performed with immunoSEQ multiplex PCR; in TCRdb, only in-frame clones are kept and a portion is missing. In the table there are 180,000 or so clones, 84% of which are singletons. Germline CDR1 reads LNHDA; CDR2 reads SQIVND (reference sequence). This CDR3 is 17 amino acids long. The V gene end was trimmed by 3 bases and the J gene end by 4 bases; junction bases not matched to a gene: 9. This chain connects TRBV19 to TRBJ2-5, with 12 bases lining up with TRBD2. This sequence was found in a woman in her 70s with COVID-19, enrolled during active disease. Sequenced: peripheral blood. The CDR3 nucleotides read TGTGCCAGTAGTATCGGCCCCCTAGCGGGAGGGGGAGAGACCCAGTACTTC. This translates into CASSIGPLAGGGETQYF.